These T cell receptor beta chains were read from a single sample in a study of cytomegalovirus exposure and HLA in healthy donors. TCRdb's copy holds only in-frame clones and misses some; the assay was immunoSEQ multiplex PCR. The sample records 200,000 to 250,000 clones, just under 85% being singletons. Sequencing was done on a sample of PBMCs. The receptor set was obtained from a woman aged 40 to 50 in good health and CMV-seronegative. Each CDR3 is given with its conserved first and last residue. Each record gives: clone size, V gene, D gene, J gene, CDR3 DNA, CDR3 protein. D genes are given only for firm matches. Only some rows state a clone size, as once, few, many or a class for expanded clones.

>-|TRBV7-8|-|TRBJ2-3
TGTGCCAGCAGCTCGACAGGAGCTAGCACAGATACGCAGTATTTT
CASSSTGASTDTQYF
>-|TRBV18|-|TRBJ1-1
TGTGCCAGCCTGGGAGAGAACACTGAAGCTTTCTTT
CASLGENTEAFF
>-|TRBV5-8|-|TRBJ1-3
TGTGCCAGCAGCCGGGGGGGGGCAGCTGGAAACACCATATATTTT
CASSRGGAAGNTIYF
>-|TRBV4-3|-|TRBJ2-2
TGCGCCAGCAGCAAAAGATGGAGGGACAGTAACACCGGGGAGCTGTTTTTT
CASSKRWRDSNTGELFF
>-|TRBV7-2|-|TRBJ1-1
TGTGCCAGCAGCGTAACGGGGGGGTACACTGAAGCTTTCTTT
CASSVTGGYTEAFF
>-|TRBV9|TRBD1|TRBJ1-1
TGTGCCAGCAGCGTAGCCCCCGCTGTGGGGACAGGGGCAGCTTTCTTT
CASSVAPAVGTGAAFF
>-|TRBV15|-|TRBJ2-4
TGTGCCACCAGGGATATGGGGCTAGGGAACATTCAGTACTTC
CATRDMGLGNIQYF
>once|TRBV5-4|-|TRBJ2-3
TGTGCCAGCAGCCAAACCCGGGACTGGAACACAGATACGCAGTATTTT
CASSQTRDWNTDTQYF
>-|TRBV5-6|-|TRBJ1-6
TGTGCCAGCAGCCGCCGGGCTCTAAGGGGTTCACCCCTCCACTTT
CASSRRALRGSPLHF
>-|TRBV19|-|TRBJ2-5
TGTGCCAGTAGGGGACTTCAAGAGTCCCAGTACTTC
CASRGLQESQYF
>-|TRBV2|TRBD1|TRBJ2-2
TGTGCCAGGGGGACAGGGGGCACCGGGGAGCTGTTTTTT
CARGTGGTGELFF
>-|TRBV19|-|TRBJ1-2
TGTGCCAGTAGTCCAACAGGGATGAGGGGCTACACCTTC
CASSPTGMRGYTF
>-|TRBV14|-|TRBJ2-1
TGTGCCAGCAGCCAAGATTTTCGGGAGCCCCGGTTCTTC
CASSQDFREPRFF
>-|TRBV7-3|-|TRBJ2-3
TGTGCCAGCAGCTTAAACCCGGGCACAGATACGCAGTATTTT
CASSLNPGTDTQYF
>-|TRBV14|-|TRBJ2-5
TGTGCCAGCAGCCAAAAAGGGGGTATCCTAGAGACCCAGTACTTC
CASSQKGGILETQYF
>-|TRBV11-2|-|TRBJ1-2
TGTGCCAGCAGCTTAGGGGGGGAGGGCTACACCTTC
CASSLGGEGYTF
>-|TRBV6-6|TRBD1|TRBJ1-5
TGTGCCAGCAGTGAGACAGGGGGCGCCTATCAGCCCCAGCATTTT
CASSETGGAYQPQHF
>few|TRBV5-4|-|TRBJ1-1
TGTGCCAGCACCGATGAGGCGGCAATGAACACTGAAGCTTTCTTT
CASTDEAAMNTEAFF
>-|TRBV28|-|TRBJ2-2
TGTGCCAGCAGTTTGTACAGGGACACCGGGGAGCTGTTTTTT
CASSLYRDTGELFF
>-|TRBV18|TRBD2|TRBJ2-1
TGTGCCAGCTCACCACCCCTAGCGGGGGGCATGGGGAATGAGCAGTTCTTC
CASSPPLAGGMGNEQFF
>-|TRBV27|-|TRBJ1-1
TGTGCCAGCAGTTTATCAGGCGGAGGGGCAGGGAACACTGAAGCTTTCTTT
CASSLSGGGAGNTEAFF
>-|TRBV19|-|TRBJ1-1
TGTGCCAGTAGTACACAGGTGAACACTGAAGCTTTCTTT
CASSTQVNTEAFF
>-|TRBV27|-|TRBJ2-7
TGTGCCAGCAGTTCCGGACAATCTATCACGGGCTACGAGCAGTACTTC
CASSSGQSITGYEQYF